The 3 T cell receptor beta chains listed next were all sequenced from one sample in a study of blood T cell repertoires in COVID-19. TCRdb keeps only in-frame clones here, not all; method: immunoSEQ multiplex PCR. The sample includes 200,000 to 250,000 clones, 92% of them seen just once. The sequencing sample was made of peripheral blood. The source is a man aged 30 to 45 with acute or convalescent COVID-19.

The V and J genes are TRBV6-4 and TRBJ2-2, with 7 bases matching TRBD1. The CDR3 spans 14 residues. After removal of 10 bases from V and 1 base from J, the junction contained 6 bases not matched to a gene. Germline V gene sequence: CDR1 MRHNA, CDR2 SNTAGT. This CDR3 is CANPDRENTGELFF. The CDR3, as DNA: TGTGCCAACCCTGACAGGGAGAACACCGGGGAGCTGTTTTTT.

The count of this clone is one. The chain has TRBV19 and TRBJ2-7; a possible D gene is TRBD1 (6 bases). Germline V gene sequence: CDR1 LNHDA, CDR2 SQIVND (reference sequence). This CDR3 has 15 residues. V gave up 5 bases and J gave up 0 bases, with 14 bases separating them. The CDR3 DNA follows: TGTGCCAGTAGTCCGTTGACAGGTCTCTCCTACGAGCAGTACTTC. It translates to CASSPLTGLSYEQYF. Full variable domain (rest looked up from reference TRBV19 and TRBJ2-7): DGGITQSPKYLFRKEGQNVTLSCEQNLNHDAMYWYRQDPGQGLRLIYYSQIVNDFQKGDIAEGYSVSREKKESFPLTVTSAQKNPTAFYLCASSPLTGLSYEQYFGPGTRLTVT.

The V gene is TRBV5-1, the J gene TRBJ1-6, with 7 positions matching TRBD1. The CDR3 consists of 14 residues. V lost 5 bases to trimming and J lost 7 bases; unmatched junction nucleotides: 6. The germline gives CDR1 SGHRS, CDR2 YFSETQ. The CDR3 DNA sequence: TGCGCCAGCAGAACCGGACAGGCCAATTCACCCCTCCACTTT. Its protein product is CASRTGQANSPLHF.